The 5 T cell receptor beta chains below were found in one sample sequenced in a study of blood T cell repertoires in COVID-19. Profiling relied on immunoSEQ multiplex PCR, and the TCRdb table lists in-frame clones only, not all of them. The data hold roughly 130,000 clones, with 80% observed a single time. The sample was peripheral blood. These receptors came from a man aged 65-85 years with acute or convalescent COVID-19.

In this sample, this clone turned up a few times. The rearrangement links TRBV6-5 to TRBJ1-2; D unclear. Germline CDR1 reads MNHEY; CDR2 reads SVGAGI. The CDR3 spans 13 residues. Trimming cost V 8 bases and J 0 bases, with 10 bases left between them. The CDR3 DNA is TGTGCCAGCCGCGGGTCTACTAACTATGGCTACACCTTC. Its protein product is CASRGSTNYGYTF.

The chain recombines TRBV12-1 with TRBJ2-3; the listed D gene, TRBD1, was not tested against the DNA. TRBV12-1 is a documented pseudogene. The CDR3 spans 12 residues. The CDR3: CASSFEGDTQYF. The CDR3 DNA reads TGTGCCAGCAGCTTTGAGGGGGATACGCAGTATTTT.

This chain connects TRBV19 to TRBJ1-5; no clear D gene. V gave up 4 bases and J gave up 0 bases, with 16 bases separating them. Germline assignment: CDR1 LNHDA and CDR2 SQIVND (reference sequence). This CDR3 has 17 residues. The CDR3 sequence is CASSTGLGRYSNQPQHF. CDR3 sequence (DNA): TGTGCCAGTAGTACCGGGTTGGGTAGATATAGCAATCAGCCCCAGCATTTT.

The chain is built from TRBV9 and TRBJ2-5; 7 positions match TRBD2. CDR3 size: 15 residues. Per the germline V gene, CDR1 is SGDLS and CDR2 is YYNGEE. With V trimmed by 2 bases and J by 1 base, 5 bases remained unmatched. CDR3 protein: CASSVGTMTQETQYF. As DNA, the CDR3 is TGTGCCAGCAGCGTTGGGACTATGACCCAAGAGACCCAGTACTTC. The full variable domain, in which reference TRBV9 and TRBJ2-5 provide the parts outside the CDR3, is DSGVTQTPKHLITATGQRVTLRCSPRSGDLSVYWYQQSLDQGLQFLIQYYNGEERAKGNILERFSAQQFPDLHSELNLSSLELGDSALYFCASSVGTMTQETQYFGPGTRLLVL.

The chain carries TRBV7-8 and TRBJ1-1; possibly TRBD1 for D (5 bases). Trimming removed 2 bases from V and 1 base from J, with 8 bases in between. Germline loops: CDR1 SGHVS, CDR2 FQNEAQ. The CDR3 is made up of 14 amino acids. CDR3 amino acids: CASSLTGGNTEAFF. The CDR3 coding sequence is TGTGCCAGCAGCTTAACGGGGGGGAACACTGAAGCTTTCTTT.